This paragraph reports one T cell receptor beta chain. Its antigen is as yet unknown. TCRdb called the multiplex PCR reads again in MiXCR, with one record for every CDR3 protein. There are about 270,000 distinct CDR3 sequences in the sample; 30% occur only once, and more than 0.95% lies in the top ten. This sample is drawn from a study of breast tumors, draining lymph nodes, adjacent tissues. The lymph nodes were axillary draining lymph nodes from breast cancer patients. CDR1 and CDR2 from the germline V gene are MDHEN and SYDVKM. Trimming at V came to 2 bases and at J to 4 bases, leaving 8 bases not matched to a gene. The CDR3 contains 15 residues. The study's findings and limits: Tumor TCR diversity was below lymph nodes but above nontumor tissue. Most tumor T cells seemingly derive from lymph node, then expand in tumor. Tumor T cell lymph node origin was a supported hypothesis, not proven.

This TCR was sampled from a female donor with breast cancer. Some clones in this sample may be carry-over from other donors' samples. The rearrangement uses TRBV28 and TRBJ2-7, with TRBD2 identical over 7 bases. Sequencing input: axillary lymph node tissue. The chain's CDR3 is CASSLIGREEYEQYF. The CDR3 DNA reads TGTGCCAGCAGTTTAATAGGGAGGGAAGAATACGAGCAGTACTTC.